This TCR beta chain was captured in a study of T-cell reconstitution after alpha-beta-depleted transplantation in children. Concerning this clonotype: Its antigen is currently unknown.

Study-wide findings and caveats: After one year, T-cell counts and TCRbeta diversity mostly came from new T cells. Several hundred expanded graft clones reportedly were the source of alpha-beta T cells about two months after transplant. Where some patients showed high TCRbeta diversity at day 60, it came from recipient T cells and thymic progenitors that had survived.

Using unique molecular identifiers, the investigators prepared the TCRbeta library. TCRdb ran MiXCR on the PCR reads and lists one entry per CDR3 protein. The sample yields 550,000 to 600,000 distinct CDR3 sequences, 23% seen once. V was cut by 0 bases and J by 7 bases, with 6 bases left in between. This CDR3 spans 13 amino acids. The V gene's germline CDR1 is MNHNY and CDR2 SVGAGI (reference sequence). This material consisted of PBMCs, mostly from graft donor cells, taken 360 days after TCRalphabeta/CD19-depleted stem cell transplant. The source is a boy under two years old who had a stem cell transplant for acute myeloid leukemia, so the T cells may come from the graft donor. This chain joins TRBV6-6 and TRBJ2-2; D is perhaps TRBD1 or TRBD2 (5 bases each). The CDR3 nucleotides are TGTGCCAGCAGTTACTCGGGACGCGGGGAGCTGTTTTTT. Amino acids: CASSYSGRGELFF.